The 16 T cell receptor beta chains reported below all come from one sample, sequenced in a study of T cells in tuberculosis. Indicated time point: new active TB diagnosis, blood taken before or within 7 days of starting treatment. Some clones are missing from TCRdb's copy, which holds only in-frame ones; the method was immunoSEQ multiplex PCR. The sample yields about 50,000 clones, about 95% seen once. The sequenced sample was PBMCs, obtained at tuberculosis diagnosis. All receptors come from an adult with tuberculosis.

This clone was counted once. The chain recombines TRBV7-2 with TRBJ2-1; 11 positions match TRBD1. CDR3 length: 17 residues. Per the germline V gene, CDR1 is SGHTA and CDR2 is FQGNSA. Trimming took 5 bases from V and 4 from J; bases not matched to a gene: 10. CDR3: CASSRNSGTGGYNEQFF. The CDR3 coding sequence is TGTGCCAGCAGCCGCAATTCCGGGACAGGGGGGTACAATGAGCAGTTCTTC. Full variable domain (outside the CDR3, taken from reference TRBV7-2 and TRBJ2-1): GAGVSQSPSNKVTEKGKDVELRCDPISGHTALYWYRQSLGQGLEFLIYFQGNSAPDKSGLPSDRFSAERTGGSVSTLTIQRTQQEDSAVYLCASSRNSGTGGYNEQFFGPGTRLTVL.

The chain links TRBV10-3 to TRBJ2-3; 11 positions match TRBD2. In germline, CDR1 is ENHRY, CDR2 SYGVKD. J lost 1 base, V lost 5 bases, and 11 bases had no gene match. The CDR3 runs to 18 residues. In DNA, the CDR3 is TGTGCCATCAGTTCCGGACTAGCGGGCTCATCAGGCACAGATACGCAGTATTTT. The encoded protein is CAISSGLAGSSGTDTQYF.

The chain couples TRBV5-1 to TRBJ2-1, with 10 bases lining up with TRBD1. Trimming cost V 0 bases and J 7 bases; bases outside gene matches: 1. The CDR3 loop spans 14 amino acids. Germline-derived CDR1 and CDR2 are SGHRS and YFSETQ. The CDR3 sequence: CASSLGTGGNEQFF. The CDR3 DNA follows: TGCGCCAGCAGCTTGGGGACAGGGGGAAATGAGCAGTTCTTC.

The V call is TRBV11-1, the J call TRBJ2-3; perhaps TRBD2 as D (5 bases). Per the germline V gene, CDR1 is SGHAT and CDR2 is FQDESV (reference sequence). Deletions cut 0 bases from V and 1 base from J, with 5 bases between. This CDR3 spans 14 amino acids. For the CDR3, the DNA is TGTGCCAGCAGCTTAGCTAGCGGCACAGATACGCAGTATTTT. Its protein is CASSLASGTDTQYF. Combining the CDR3 with reference TRBV11-1 and TRBJ2-3 gives the whole variable domain EAEVAQSPRYKITEKSQAVAFWCDPISGHATLYWYRQILGQGPELLVQFQDESVVDDSQLPKDRFSAERLKGVDSTLKIQPAELGDSAMYLCASSLASGTDTQYFGPGTRLTVL.

The V and J genes are TRBV7-9 and TRBJ2-4; 8 nucleotides agree with TRBD1. Trimming took 1 base from V and 4 from J; bases not matched to a gene: 9. This CDR3 spans 17 amino acids. The germline V gene has CDR1 SEHNR and CDR2 FQNEAQ (reference sequence). This CDR3 reads CASSLGGGDRRKNIQYF. As DNA, the CDR3 is TGTGCCAGCAGCTTAGGAGGCGGGGACAGGAGAAAAAACATTCAGTACTTC.

The rearrangement joins TRBV7-2 to TRBJ2-1, with D possibly matching TRBD2 (6 bases). Between the trimmed V and J ends, which lost 1 base and 7 bases, there was a span of 17 bases. The CDR3 is 16 amino acids. Germline CDR1 is SGHTA and CDR2 is FQGNSA. The CDR3, as DNA: TGTGCCAGCAGCTTAGGGATCGCACTAGCAGTGAATGAGCAGTTCTTC. This sequence encodes CASSLGIALAVNEQFF.

The chain is built from TRBV18 and TRBJ1-2; D unclear. CDR1 is KGHSH and CDR2 is LQKENI in the germline V gene. The CDR3 loop spans 16 amino acids. The V end lost 0 bases, the J end lost 4 bases, and 15 bases lay between the germline ends. CDR3 nucleotides: TGTGCCAGCTCACCACCTATAAGCGGACGGTCCTATGGCTACACCTTC. Its translation is CASSPPISGRSYGYTF.

V and J are TRBV7-2 and TRBJ1-1, with TRBD1 matching over 7 bases. This CDR3 is built from 16 residues. Germline CDR1 and CDR2: SGHTA and FQGNSA. J lost 7 bases, V lost 3 bases, and 14 bases had no gene match. In nucleotides, the CDR3 is TGTGCCAGCAGCTTGAGGGGGCAGGGGGTTCGGAGTGAAGCTTTCTTT. This encodes CASSLRGQGVRSEAFF. Full variable domain (rest looked up from reference TRBV7-2 and TRBJ1-1): GAGVSQSPSNKVTEKGKDVELRCDPISGHTALYWYRQSLGQGLEFLIYFQGNSAPDKSGLPSDRFSAERTGGSVSTLTIQRTQQEDSAVYLCASSLRGQGVRSEAFFGQGTRLTVV.

This chain connects TRBV9 to TRBJ1-1; 8 nucleotides match TRBD1. This CDR3 comprises 14 residues. Looked up from germline, CDR1 is SGDLS and CDR2 is YYNGEE. The ends lost 5 bases at V and 5 bases at J; junction bases unmatched: 8. In DNA, the CDR3 is TGTGCCAGCAGGCCACAGGGGGTGGAGACTGAAGCTTTCTTT. It specifies CASRPQGVETEAFF.

The chain uses TRBV19 and TRBJ2-1; 9 nucleotides agree with TRBD2. CDR3 length equals 17 residues. Looked up from germline, CDR1 is LNHDA and CDR2 is SQIVND (reference sequence). After removal of 3 bases from V and 0 bases from J, the junction contained 6 bases not matched to a gene. The CDR3 DNA sequence: TGTGCCAGTAGTATCTTGGGGGGACTAGCCTCCTACAATGAGCAGTTCTTC. Its protein is CASSILGGLASYNEQFF.

This chain uses TRBV9 with TRBJ2-1, with no clear D. From germline, CDR1 is SGDLS and CDR2 YYNGEE. The V end lost 0 bases, the J end lost 6 bases, and 16 bases lay between the germline ends. The CDR3 spans 16 residues. The CDR3 nucleotides read TGTGCCAGCAGCGTAGGCTTGGGCCCGTACCCCAATGAGCAGTTCTTC. Protein product: CASSVGLGPYPNEQFF.

The chain has TRBV6-1 and TRBJ1-2; D is possibly TRBD1 (5 bases). Trimming pared 2 bases from V and 4 bases from J, leaving 14 bases between. The germline V gene has CDR1 MNHNS and CDR2 SASEGT. CDR3 size: 15 residues. Here the CDR3 reads CASSELSGDPYGYTF. The CDR3 region has the DNA TGTGCCAGCAGTGAATTGTCGGGGGATCCCTATGGCTACACCTTC.

Turning to this clone: Mismatch with germline at one junction end may stem from a read error. The gene calls are TRBV5-1 and TRBJ1-1, with TRBD1 matching over 7 bases. The CDR3 spans 14 residues. Per the germline V gene, CDR1 is SGHRS and CDR2 is YFSETQ. This CDR3 is CASSLGQPNTEAFF. The CDR3 DNA reads TGCGCCAGCAGTTTGGGACAGCCGAACACTGAAGCTTTCTTT.

In its sample, this clone was seen once. The rearrangement uses TRBV27 and TRBJ1-1; TRBD1 agrees at 7 bases. CDR1 is MNHEY and CDR2 is SMNVEV in the germline V gene (reference sequence). J lost 0 bases, V lost 6 bases, and 10 bases had no gene match. The CDR3 spans 16 residues. This chain's CDR3 is CASRRQGSFMNTEAFF. For the CDR3, the DNA is TGTGCCAGCAGGAGACAGGGATCCTTTATGAACACTGAAGCTTTCTTT.

The chain joins TRBV19 to TRBJ1-1, with a possible D match to TRBD1 (5 bases). CDR3 length: 13 residues. Germline values: CDR1 LNHDA, CDR2 SQIVND (reference sequence). The germline V and J ends were trimmed by 9 bases and 0 bases, with 11 bases remaining between them. In DNA form, the CDR3 reads TGTGCCAGCCGGGGGGGAATGAACACTGAAGCTTTCTTT. Translation: CASRGGMNTEAFF.

This rearrangement joins TRBV7-2 to TRBJ1-2; possible D gene TRBD1, 5 bases. This CDR3 has 15 residues. V gave up 3 bases and J gave up 3 bases, with 14 bases separating them. In germline, CDR1 is SGHTA, CDR2 FQGNSA. The chain's CDR3 is CASSFLQQADYGYTF. CDR3 nucleotides: TGTGCCAGCAGCTTCCTTCAACAGGCTGACTATGGCTACACCTTC.